The sequence of this T cell receptor (beta chain) was determined in a study of blood T cell repertoires in COVID-19 (dated by TCRdb to about 2020). The study in broad terms: The collaborator samples originated in the United States, Italy and Spain and spanned the acute and convalescent phases of COVID-19. The prospective study material was composed of cDNA or gDNA derived from T cells, B-cell-depleted T cells, or PBMCs. Subjects who had been exposed to COVID-19, were actively infected with it, or had recovered from it provided the deeply sampled blood TCRbeta repertoires that made up the dataset. A freely available public database, intended as a resource for researchers studying the immune response to SARS-CoV-2, is where the repertoires were released. Samples came from the ongoing ImmuneRACE study (first 160 participants) plus 1,254 subjects from 6 global collaborators. The sample metadata nearly always contained a de-identified subject ID, COVID-19 status, age in years and sex. Where available, HLA class I and class II types were taken from metadata supplied by the sample provider and were not determined by assay-based typing.

To note about this clone: Its antigen specificity is not known. Per-base quality was not reported, and no clone a single base away is much larger than it.

Each collaborating institution followed its own protocols to collect whole blood in K2EDTA tubes. Collaborator samples were shipped for TCRbeta analysis as frozen whole blood, isolated PBMCs, or DNA extracted from either sample type. From the cysteine through the phenylalanine, the CDR3 covers 14 amino acids. Only the CDR3 portion is preserved as DNA: 42 bases, with reading frame beginning at the first base. Taken from the germline V gene, the CDR1 and CDR2 loops are MGHRA and YSYEKL. Trimming costs V 0 bases and J 0 bases, and their ends lie 5 bases apart. What the authors observed across the whole study: The quantity of clinical and demographic metadata differed by source and by participant and was supplied without curation.

TCRbeta CDR3 regions were amplified from genomic DNA using the immunoSEQ Assay, a bias-controlled multiplex PCR. Per the original workflow: The number of nucleated cells in each sample was estimated from the amplification of reference gene primers within the assay. Sequence reads were collapsed and filtered to measure the absolute abundance of every unique TCRbeta CDR3 rearrangement. Productive Simpson clonality was computed per sample as the square root of Simpson's diversity index over productive rearrangements. TCRdb limited this immuneACCESS table to in-frame rearrangements with V and J called. A share of clones is missing; checked studies link under half to unresolved V genes, and the rest is unexplained. V, J and clone size are those of that table, while D and trimming were read from the DNA. In all, the sample holds about 280,000 clones, and over 75% of those were seen once. Roughly 11% of the sample belongs to the ten largest clones.

The sequence was obtained from a woman in her seventies with acute or convalescent COVID-19. The sample consisted of peripheral blood. This receptor chain uses TRBV4-1 and TRBJ1-1; the D gene remains uncertain. The DNA sequence is TGCGCCAGCAGCCAAGAGAGGGTGAACACTGAAGCTTTCTTT. This is translated as CASSQERVNTEAFF.